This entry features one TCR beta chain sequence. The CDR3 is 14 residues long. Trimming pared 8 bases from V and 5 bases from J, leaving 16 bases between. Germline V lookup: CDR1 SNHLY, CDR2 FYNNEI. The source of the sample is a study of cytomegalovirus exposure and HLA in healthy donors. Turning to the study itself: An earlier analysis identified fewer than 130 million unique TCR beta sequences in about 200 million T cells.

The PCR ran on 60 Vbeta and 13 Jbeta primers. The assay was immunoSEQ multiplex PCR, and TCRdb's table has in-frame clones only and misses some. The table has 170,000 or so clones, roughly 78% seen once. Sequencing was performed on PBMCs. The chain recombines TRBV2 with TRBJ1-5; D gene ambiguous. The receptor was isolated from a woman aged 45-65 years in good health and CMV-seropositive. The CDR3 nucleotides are TGTGCCAGCTCAGACTCCAGAGGCGATCAGCCCCAGCATTTT. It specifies CASSDSRGDQPQHF.